The 16 T cell receptor beta chains below come from one sample, sequenced in a study of metastatic and nonmetastatic thyroid tumors. Among the patients, none had received any treatment before thyroid surgery. TCRdb re-called the PCR reads via MiXCR. The table shows about 13,000 clones, with 20% to 25% occurring only once. Sequenced sample: blood. These receptors were taken from a male donor with papillary thyroid cancer or a benign thyroid nodule (not recorded which). Some clones in this sample may be carry-over from other donors' samples.

The rearrangement uses TRBV6-1 and TRBJ2-7; tentatively, D is TRBD1 (6 bases). V was trimmed by 8 bases and J by 5 bases, leaving 16 bases between them. This CDR3 comprises 13 residues. Germline V lookup: CDR1 MNHNS, CDR2 SASEGT. This CDR3 reads CASGKYRADEQYF. For the CDR3, the DNA is TGTGCCAGCGGGAAATACAGGGCGGACGAGCAGTACTTC.

This clone counts as large. The chain has TRBV24-1 and TRBJ2-2; maybe TRBD1 (5 bases). V was pared by 4 bases and J by 12 bases, with 17 bases between. Germline-derived CDR1 and CDR2 are KGHDR and SFDVKD. There are 14 residues in the CDR3. CDR3 in DNA: TGTGCCACCAGTGACTCTCGAGACAGACTTAAGCTGTTTTTT. The encoded protein is CATSDSRDRLKLFF.

This clone is deemed medium-sized. In DNA, the CDR3 is TGTGCCAGCAGTTTTTCGCGGGGGGCAGATACGCAGTATTTT. This translates into CASSFSRGADTQYF. This chain connects TRBV27 to TRBJ2-3; TRBD2 agrees at 8 bases. Germline V lookup: CDR1 MNHEY, CDR2 SMNVEV (reference sequence). Unmatched junction bases numbered 3, after V lost 3 bases and J lost 4 bases. This CDR3 has 14 residues.

This chain uses TRBV6-4 with TRBJ1-6; no clear D gene. This CDR3 is 15 amino acids long. Germline CDR1 is MRHNA and CDR2 is SNTAGT. V dropped 3 bases and J dropped 9 bases, with 15 bases sitting between them. The CDR3 region has the DNA TGTGCCAGCAGTGAGGTTGGCGACGGATTTTCACCCCTCCACTTT. Amino acid sequence: CASSEVGDGFSPLHF.

This clone was recorded a few times. The rearrangement links TRBV19 to TRBJ1-5; no firm D call. Germline CDR1 reads LNHDA; CDR2 reads SQIVND (reference sequence). The V gene lost 0 bases and the J gene lost 6 bases, with 12 bases spanning the gap. This CDR3 is 15 amino acids long. In DNA, the CDR3 is TGTGCCAGTAGTATAGAGGAAGAGGTAGGTCAGCCCCAGCATTTT. This sequence encodes CASSIEEEVGQPQHF.

At least ten counts were recorded for this clone. This chain uses TRBV18 with TRBJ2-2; TRBD1 agrees at 10 bases. Germline assignment: CDR1 KGHSH and CDR2 LQKENI. J gave up 5 bases and V 1 base, and 1 base lay outside the gene matches. CDR3 length equals 15 residues. CDR3 sequence reads: CASSPLGQGTGELFF. Here the CDR3 DNA reads TGTGCCAGCTCACCACTGGGACAGGGGACCGGGGAGCTGTTTTTT. The variable domain in full, with the rest retrieved from reference TRBV18 and TRBJ2-2, is NAGVMQNPRHLVRRRGQEARLRCSPMKGHSHVYWYRQLPEEGLKFMVYLQKENIIDESGMPKERFSAEFPKEGPSILRIQQVVRGDSAAYFCASSPLGQGTGELFFGEGSRLTVL.

At least ten counts were recorded for this clone. The chain employs TRBV3-1 and TRBJ2-5, with D unclear. Looked up from germline, CDR1 is LGHDT and CDR2 is YNNKEL (reference sequence). This CDR3 is built from 12 residues. Trimming shortened V by 4 bases and J by 3 bases, and 6 bases separated the two germline ends. The CDR3 DNA reads TGTGCCAGCAGCCTCACGAAAGAGACCCAGTACTTC. Its protein is CASSLTKETQYF.

This clone rates as medium-sized. The rearrangement links TRBV11-2 to TRBJ2-2; D remains ambiguous. The CDR3 has 14 amino acids. The germline V gene encodes CDR1 SGHAT and CDR2 FQNNGV. Trimming took 8 bases from V and 1 from J, leaving 11 bases between them. The DNA for the CDR3 is TGTGCCAGCTCGTACGGACGGAACACCGGGGAGCTGTTTTTT. Translating it yields CASSYGRNTGELFF. The variable domain in full, with the rest retrieved from reference TRBV11-2 and TRBJ2-2, is EAGVAQSPRYKIIEKRQSVAFWCNPISGHATLYWYQQILGQGPKLLIQFQNNGVVDDSQLPKDRFSAERLKGVDSTLKIQPAKLEDSAVYLCASSYGRNTGELFFGEGSRLTVL.

The J gene is TRBJ2-2, the V gene TRBV7-3; D possibly corresponds to TRBD2 (6 bases). This CDR3 region has 14 residues. Germline V gene data show CDR1 as SGHTA and CDR2 as FQGTGA. Trimming took 6 bases from V and 1 from J, leaving 9 bases between them. The CDR3 reads CASSFSGNTGELFF. The CDR3 DNA reads TGTGCCAGCAGTTTTAGCGGGAACACCGGGGAGCTGTTTTTT.

CDR3 nucleotides: TGTGCCAGCAGTAGGACAGCTAACTACGAGCAGTACTTC. Translating it yields CASSRTANYEQYF. The chain is built from TRBV28 and TRBJ2-7, with D perhaps matching TRBD1 (6 bases). The V gene's germline CDR1 is MDHEN and CDR2 SYDVKM. Trimming stripped 5 bases from V and 3 bases from J, with 11 bases between. This CDR3 has 13 amino acids.

This clone was found a few times. Likely a read error: the CDR3 ends without its conserved phenylalanine or tryptophan. No DNA is shown, since the ends of the CDR3 on it are uncertain; the CDR3 is the one TCRdb lists. The chain joins TRBV24-1 to TRBJ2-2. The CDR3 extends over 8 residues, inclusive of both ends. Germline V CDR1 and CDR2: KGHDR, SFDVKD. The CDR3: CATSDFRA.

The rearrangement joins TRBV7-2 to TRBJ2-7, with 9 bases matching TRBD1. The CDR3 length is 14 residues. With V trimmed by 1 base and J by 2 bases, 0 bases remained unmatched. Germline-derived CDR1 and CDR2 are SGHTA and FQGNSA. CDR3 DNA sequence: TGTGCCAGCAGCTTAGACAGGGGGCCCTACGAGCAGTACTTC. Protein: CASSLDRGPYEQYF. Drawing the rest from reference TRBV7-2 and TRBJ2-7, the complete variable domain is GAGVSQSPSNKVTEKGKDVELRCDPISGHTALYWYRQSLGQGLEFLIYFQGNSAPDKSGLPSDRFSAERTGGSVSTLTIQRTQQEDSAVYLCASSLDRGPYEQYFGPGTRLTVT.

This chain links TRBV12-3 or TRBV12-4 with TRBJ1-2; D is perhaps TRBD1 (6 bases). Trimming stripped 3 bases from V and 4 bases from J, with 12 bases between. CDR3 size: 14 residues. The CDR3, as DNA: TGTGCCAGCAGTTTGGGGGCCGGCTTCTATGGCTACACCTTC. Amino acid sequence: CASSLGAGFYGYTF.

This clone was seen at least ten times. This sequence joins TRBV7-9 and TRBJ2-5, with 10 bases fitting TRBD2. Germline CDR1 reads SEHNR; CDR2 reads FQNEAQ (reference sequence). V lost 5 bases to trimming and J lost 2 bases; unmatched junction nucleotides: 5. This CDR3 region has 15 residues. The DNA of the CDR3 is TGTGCCAGCAGCATCACTAGCGGGGCACAAGAGACCCAGTACTTC. Amino acid sequence: CASSITSGAQETQYF.

The CDR3 protein is CSAPGQGSAGGSSYEQYF. The CDR3 nucleotides are TGCAGTGCTCCAGGACAGGGATCGGCGGGAGGGAGCTCCTACGAGCAGTACTTC. The rearrangement uses TRBV20-1 and TRBJ2-7, with D perhaps TRBD2 (9 bases). Germline V lookup: CDR1 DFQATT, CDR2 SNEGSKA (reference sequence). This CDR3 has 18 amino acids. The V gene lost 5 bases and the J gene lost 0 bases, with 26 bases spanning the gap.

This clone has only a few counts. The chain links TRBV15 to TRBJ1-2; 7 bases fit TRBD1. CDR1 and CDR2 from the germline V gene are LNHNV and YYDKDF (reference sequence). This CDR3 has 16 residues. With 7 bases clipped from V and 0 bases from J, the junction kept 11 bases outside the gene matches. The CDR3 loop reads CATNPDQGVPNYGYTF. In DNA, the CDR3 is TGTGCCACCAACCCGGATCAGGGGGTTCCTAACTATGGCTACACCTTC.